This T cell receptor beta chain was captured in a study of cytomegalovirus exposure and HLA in healthy donors. About the study: Early released data had about 80 million unique TCRs, all coming from HLA-typed donors. Study-level findings and limits: It was in a later analysis that TCR association rates were seen to vary by HLA locus, highest for DRB1 and lowest for HLA-C. On later analysis, the bulk of CMV-associated TCR beta chains appeared to be HLA-restricted.

CDR1 and CDR2 (germline): SGHRS, YFSETQ. This CDR3 is 13 amino acids long. V was shortened by 4 bases and J by 1 base, with 8 bases between the two germline ends. The PCR contained 60 Vbeta and 13 Jbeta primers. TCRdb keeps only in-frame clones here, not all; method: immunoSEQ multiplex PCR. The sample lists approximately 240,000 clones; approximately 90% were seen once. To note about this clone: Antigen unknown.

The chain couples TRBV5-1 to TRBJ2-5; D uncertain. Sequenced sample: PBMCs. The receptor comes from a woman aged 18-30 years in good health and CMV-seronegative. The CDR3 spells CASSRGSQETQYF. CDR3 nucleotide sequence: TGCGCCAGCAGCCGAGGCAGCCAAGAGACCCAGTACTTC.